Each of the 26 T cell receptor beta chains below was sequenced from the same sample in a study of T cell responses to AZD1222 COVID-19 vaccine. The protocol was immunoSEQ multiplex PCR, while the TCRdb copy is restricted to in-frame clones and leaves out a portion. The sample holds approximately 220,000 clones, roughly 91% seen once. Sequencing was performed on peripheral blood, taken on day 0 of MenACWY control vaccination. These receptors came from an adult in good health.

CDR3 residues: CASSSDLKNTEAFF. CDR3 coding DNA: TGTGCCAGTAGTAGTGACCTCAAGAACACTGAAGCTTTCTTT. The chain employs TRBV19 and TRBJ1-1; D unclear. Trimming stripped 4 bases from V and 1 base from J, with 10 bases between. Germline V gene data show CDR1 as LNHDA and CDR2 as SQIVND (reference sequence). This CDR3 is built from 14 residues.

This CDR3 is CASSPQDRSYEQYF. In DNA, the CDR3 is TGTGCCAGCAGCCCTCAGGACAGGTCCTACGAGCAGTACTTC. V is TRBV9 and J is TRBJ2-7, with 7 bases identical to TRBD1. This CDR3 has 14 residues. V shed 4 bases, J shed 1 base, and the junction held 5 bases outside the gene matches. Germline loops: CDR1 SGDLS, CDR2 YYNGEE.

The chain joins TRBV6-5 to TRBJ1-5; unclear D gene. The germline V and J ends were trimmed by 6 bases and 0 bases, with 12 bases remaining between them. The CDR3 loop spans 15 amino acids. CDR1 MNHEY and CDR2 SVGAGI come from the germline V gene. The CDR3 sequence: CASSPGLYSNQPQHF. The CDR3 bases are TGTGCCAGCAGCCCCGGATTGTATAGCAATCAGCCCCAGCATTTT.

The chain employs TRBV24-1 and TRBJ1-5; the D is unclear. The V end lost 1 base, the J end lost 7 bases, and 4 bases lay between the germline ends. Germline V gene data show CDR1 as KGHDR and CDR2 as SFDVKD. This CDR3 is built from 12 residues. CDR3: CATSDFGQPQHF. The DNA of the CDR3 is TGTGCCACCAGTGATTTCGGGCAGCCCCAGCATTTT.

Remarks on this clone: At the DNA level, this CDR3 is encoded by other sequences in the same sample as well. The chain uses TRBV6-5 and TRBJ1-5; no definite D call. This CDR3 has 15 amino acids. V was shortened by 6 bases and J by 1 base, with 13 bases between the two germline ends. The germline V gene has CDR1 MNHEY and CDR2 SVGAGI. This CDR3 reads CASSPGGSSNQPQHF. The CDR3 bases are TGTGCCAGCAGCCCCGGTGGGTCGAGCAATCAGCCCCAGCATTTT.

The sample holds one count of this clone. This chain joins TRBV6-5 and TRBJ1-2, with TRBD1 identical over 8 bases. Germline lookup yields CDR1 MNHEY and CDR2 SVGAGI. The CDR3 loop spans 13 amino acids. Unmatched junction bases numbered 6, after V lost 8 bases and J lost 4 bases. CDR3 sequence (DNA): TGTGCCAGCGGACAGGGATTTCGCTATGGCTACACCTTC. Translated: CASGQGFRYGYTF.

The chain combines TRBV5-4 with TRBJ2-7, with 7 bases matching TRBD1. The CDR3 runs 15 residues. With V trimmed by 1 base and J by 1 base, 5 bases remained unmatched. Germline values: CDR1 SGHNT, CDR2 YYREEE (reference sequence). The DNA of the CDR3 is TGTGCCAGCAGCTTGATGAGGGGGCGATCCTACGAGCAGTACTTC. It translates to CASSLMRGRSYEQYF.

V and J are TRBV4-2 and TRBJ1-4; D is unresolved. The CDR3 length is 13 residues. Germline V CDR1 and CDR2: LGHNA, YNFKEQ. Trimming pared 1 base from V and 4 bases from J, leaving 4 bases between. CDR3 protein: CASSQALNEKLFF. DNA of the CDR3: TGTGCCAGCAGCCAAGCCCTTAATGAAAAACTGTTTTTT.

V and J are TRBV7-6 and TRBJ2-2; 7 positions match TRBD1. Unmatched junction bases numbered 4, after V lost 6 bases and J lost 0 bases. The CDR3 is 15 residues long. Germline loops: CDR1 SGHVS, CDR2 FNYEAQ. In DNA form, the CDR3 reads TGTGCCAGCAGACCTGGGACAGCGAACACCGGGGAGCTGTTTTTT. Amino acid sequence: CASRPGTANTGELFF.

The V and J genes are TRBV7-9 and TRBJ2-2; D possibly uses TRBD1 or TRBD2 (5 bases each). The V end lost 5 bases, the J end lost 5 bases, and 15 bases lay between the germline ends. This CDR3 has 15 amino acids. The germline V gene encodes CDR1 SEHNR and CDR2 FQNEAQ (reference sequence). The CDR3 coding sequence is TGTGCCAGCAGCCGGGACCGACAGAGAACCGGGGAGCTGTTTTTT. It codes for CASSRDRQRTGELFF.

This chain links TRBV29-1 with TRBJ2-2; 7 positions agree with TRBD1. The CDR3 is 15 residues long. Per germline, CDR1 SQVTM and CDR2 ANQGSEA. J was trimmed by 4 bases and V by 4 bases; bases with no gene match: 9. CDR3 nucleotides: TGCAGCGTTGCAAATGACAGGGTTCGCACCGGGGAGCTGTTTTTT. It codes for CSVANDRVRTGELFF.

With regard to this clone: Distinct nucleotide sequences in the sample also encode this CDR3. The J gene is TRBJ1-6, the V gene TRBV3-1 (or the pseudogene TRBV3-2); unclear D gene. CDR3 length: 13 residues. In germline, CDR1 is LGHDT, CDR2 YNNKEL (reference sequence). Between the trimmed V and J ends, which lost 2 bases and 6 bases, there was a span of 5 bases. CDR3 coding DNA: TGTGCCAGCAGCCAACGGCTTAATTCACCCCTCCACTTT. This sequence encodes CASSQRLNSPLHF.

V usage is TRBV7-9 and J usage is TRBJ1-1; D gene unclear. The V gene lost 5 bases and the J gene lost 7 bases, with 8 bases spanning the gap. The length of the CDR3 is 11 residues. CDR1 and CDR2 from the germline V gene are SEHNR and FQNEAQ (reference sequence). The CDR3 sequence is CASSERGEAFF. CDR3 nucleotide sequence: TGTGCCAGCAGCGAAAGAGGTGAAGCTTTCTTT.

The chain carries TRBV29-1 and TRBJ1-2; D is unresolved. This CDR3 region has 11 residues. CDR1 is SQVTM, CDR2 ANQGSEA, per germline. Trimming left V 2 bases short and J 6 bases short, with 7 bases between. DNA of the CDR3: TGCAGCGTTGAACGGGCGGATGGCTACACCTTC. It codes for CSVERADGYTF.

The J gene is TRBJ2-7, the V gene TRBV5-1, with TRBD2 as a possible D gene (6 bases). The V end lost 1 base, the J end lost 3 bases, and 14 bases lay between the germline ends. The germline gives CDR1 SGHRS, CDR2 YFSETQ. The CDR3 totals 15 residues. CDR3 amino acids: CASSLSGGYYYEQYF. The DNA for the CDR3 is TGCGCCAGCAGCTTGAGTGGAGGGTACTACTACGAGCAGTACTTC.

The CDR3, as DNA: TGTGCCAGCAGTCAAGACTGGGCTCGCTCCTACAATGAGCAGTTCTTC. Amino acids: CASSQDWARSYNEQFF. The chain carries TRBV2 and TRBJ2-1, with D hard to call. The germline V gene encodes CDR1 SNHLY and CDR2 FYNNEI. The CDR3 spans 16 residues. V shed 5 bases and J shed 0 bases, with 14 bases lying between them.

V usage is TRBV5-1 and J usage is TRBJ2-1; D is ambiguous. Between the trimmed V and J ends, which lost 6 bases and 11 bases, there was a span of 27 bases. The CDR3 is 16 residues long. CDR1 is SGHRS, CDR2 YFSETQ, per germline. CDR3 region: CASTTGQPVARPKQFF. CDR3 bases: TGCGCCAGCACCACCGGCCAGCCCGTGGCCCGACCCAAGCAGTTCTTC.

This chain links TRBV4-1 with TRBJ2-6; no clear D. The CDR3 extends over 16 amino acids. V was pared by 1 base and J by 0 bases, with 7 bases between. CDR1 is MGHRA and CDR2 is YSYEKL in the germline V gene. CDR3 in DNA: TGCGCCAGCAGCCAAGTGTCCGACTCTGGGGCCAACGTCCTGACTTTC. Its translation: CASSQVSDSGANVLTF.

This rearrangement joins TRBV30 to TRBJ1-4; 11 bases are a match to TRBD1. The CDR3 runs 14 residues. Germline V lookup: CDR1 GTSNPN, CDR2 SVGIG (reference sequence). Trimming took 2 bases from V and 8 from J; bases not matched to a gene: 4. The CDR3 DNA reads TGTGCCTGGAGTCGGACAGGGGGCCGAGAAAAACTGTTTTTT. It is translated as CAWSRTGGREKLFF.

This chain connects TRBV9 to TRBJ1-4, with D maybe TRBD1 (5 bases). The V end was cut by 3 bases, the J end by 11 bases, with 17 bases between. Germline CDR1 reads SGDLS; CDR2 reads YYNGEE. The CDR3 covers 14 residues. The CDR3 DNA reads TGTGCCAGCAGCGGGGGAGGGGAAAGGTCTAAACTGTTTTTT. It specifies CASSGGGERSKLFF.

The rearrangement joins TRBV6-5 to TRBJ1-1, with TRBD1 matching 7 bases. Per the germline V gene, CDR1 is MNHEY and CDR2 is SVGAGI. The CDR3 covers 14 residues. The V gene end was trimmed by 6 bases and the J gene end by 1 base; junction bases not matched to a gene: 5. The CDR3 sequence is CASRDRVRNTEAFF. Written as DNA, the CDR3 is TGTGCCAGCAGAGACAGGGTACGGAACACTGAAGCTTTCTTT.

This chain joins TRBV7-2 and TRBJ1-1, with 7 bases fitting TRBD1. V dropped 6 bases and J dropped 5; count of bases not matched to a gene: 6. This CDR3 has 13 amino acids. Germline-derived CDR1 and CDR2 are SGHTA and FQGNSA. CDR3 protein: CASRTGFVTEAFF. DNA of the CDR3: TGTGCCAGCAGGACAGGGTTTGTGACTGAAGCTTTCTTT.

V and J are TRBV5-4 and TRBJ1-4; D is ambiguous. Trimming cost V 3 bases and J 5 bases, with 8 bases left between them. Germline lookup yields CDR1 SGHNT and CDR2 YYREEE (reference sequence). CDR3 length equals 13 residues. As DNA, the CDR3 is TGTGCCAGCAGCTATCGGGAGAATGAAAAACTGTTTTTT. Translated, it gives CASSYRENEKLFF. The variable domain in full, with the rest retrieved from reference TRBV5-4 and TRBJ1-4, is ETGVTQSPTHLIKTRGQQVTLRCSSQSGHNTVSWYQQALGQGPQFIFQYYREEENGRGNFPPRFSGLQFPNYSSELNVNALELDDSALYLCASSYRENEKLFFGSGTQLSVL.

The genes are TRBV4-1 and TRBJ1-3; D gene uncertain. CDR3 length: 13 amino acids. Trimming removed 0 bases from V and 4 bases from J, with 4 bases in between. Germline CDR1 MGHRA, CDR2 YSYEKL. CDR3: CASSQDLGNTIYF. CDR3 coding DNA: TGCGCCAGCAGCCAAGATCTAGGAAACACCATATATTTT.

This chain joins TRBV20-1 and TRBJ2-1; the D gene is possibly TRBD2 (5 bases). Per the germline V gene, CDR1 is DFQATT and CDR2 is SNEGSKA (reference sequence). Trimming stripped 3 bases from V and 14 bases from J, with 14 bases between. The CDR3 spans 11 residues. This CDR3 is CSAREVPGKFF. The CDR3 region has the DNA TGCAGTGCTAGGGAGGTGCCCGGGAAGTTCTTC.

This chain joins TRBV11-2 and TRBJ1-5; D is unclear. V lost 1 base, J lost 7 bases, and 8 bases lay in between. This CDR3 is built from 13 residues. The germline V gene has CDR1 SGHAT and CDR2 FQNNGV. Here the CDR3 DNA reads TGTGCCAGCAGCTTAGGGATCCTACAGCCCCAGCATTTT. Protein: CASSLGILQPQHF.